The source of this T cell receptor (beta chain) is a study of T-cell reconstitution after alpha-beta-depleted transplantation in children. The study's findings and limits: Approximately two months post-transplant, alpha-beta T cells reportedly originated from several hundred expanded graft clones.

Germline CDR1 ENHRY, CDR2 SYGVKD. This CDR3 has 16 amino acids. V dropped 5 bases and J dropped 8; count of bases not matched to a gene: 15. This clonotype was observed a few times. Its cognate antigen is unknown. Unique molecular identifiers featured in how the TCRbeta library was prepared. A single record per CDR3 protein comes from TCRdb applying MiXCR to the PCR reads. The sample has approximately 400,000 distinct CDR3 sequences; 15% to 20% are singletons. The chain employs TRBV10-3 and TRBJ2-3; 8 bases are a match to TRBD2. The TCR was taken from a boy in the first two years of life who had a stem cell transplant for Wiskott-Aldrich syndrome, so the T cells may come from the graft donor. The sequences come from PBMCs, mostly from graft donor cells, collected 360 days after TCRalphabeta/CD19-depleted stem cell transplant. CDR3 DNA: TGTGCCATCAGTAATCCGGGACTAGAAGGGCACGGTACGCAGTATTTT. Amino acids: CAISNPGLEGHGTQYF.